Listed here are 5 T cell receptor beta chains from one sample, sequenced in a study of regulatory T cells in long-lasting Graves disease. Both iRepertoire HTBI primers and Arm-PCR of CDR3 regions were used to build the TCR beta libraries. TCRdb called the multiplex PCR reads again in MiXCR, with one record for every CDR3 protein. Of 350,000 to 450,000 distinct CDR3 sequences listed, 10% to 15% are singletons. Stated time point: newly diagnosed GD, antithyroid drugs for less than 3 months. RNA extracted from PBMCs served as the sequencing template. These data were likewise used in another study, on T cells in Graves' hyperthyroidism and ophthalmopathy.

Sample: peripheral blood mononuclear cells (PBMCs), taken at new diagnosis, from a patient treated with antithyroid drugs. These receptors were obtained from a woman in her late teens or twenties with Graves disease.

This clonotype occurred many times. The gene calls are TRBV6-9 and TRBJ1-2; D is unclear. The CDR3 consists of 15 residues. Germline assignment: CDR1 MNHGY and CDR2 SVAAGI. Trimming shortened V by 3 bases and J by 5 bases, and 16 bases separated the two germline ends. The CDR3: CASSYGKAEVYGYTF. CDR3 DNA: TGTGCCAGCAGTTACGGGAAAGCGGAGGTATATGGCTACACCTTC.

The CDR3 DNA reads TGTGCCAGCAGCTCTCCGGGGGTAGCCGAGGAGACCCAGTACTTC. This gives the protein CASSSPGVAEETQYF. The J gene is TRBJ2-5, the V gene TRBV11-2, with D possibly matching TRBD2 (6 bases). The CDR3 contains 15 residues. V lost 4 bases, J lost 5 bases, and 17 bases lay in between. Germline assignment: CDR1 SGHAT and CDR2 FQNNGV.

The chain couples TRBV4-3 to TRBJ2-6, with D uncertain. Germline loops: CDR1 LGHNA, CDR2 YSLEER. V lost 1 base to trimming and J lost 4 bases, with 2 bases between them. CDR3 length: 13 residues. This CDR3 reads CASSQGGANVLTF. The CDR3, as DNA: TGCGCCAGCAGCCAAGGAGGGGCCAACGTCCTGACTTTC.

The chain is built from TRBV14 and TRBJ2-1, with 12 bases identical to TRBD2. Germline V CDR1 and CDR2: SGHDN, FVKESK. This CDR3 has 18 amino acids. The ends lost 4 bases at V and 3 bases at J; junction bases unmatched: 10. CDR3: CASSLRLAGGPYYNEQFF. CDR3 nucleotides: TGTGCCAGCAGCCTCAGGCTAGCGGGAGGGCCTTACTACAATGAGCAGTTCTTC.

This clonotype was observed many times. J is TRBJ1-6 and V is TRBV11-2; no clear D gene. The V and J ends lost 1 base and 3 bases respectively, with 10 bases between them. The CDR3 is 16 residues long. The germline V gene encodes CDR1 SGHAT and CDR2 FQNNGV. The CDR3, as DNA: TGTGCCAGCAGCTTAGGGGCGGCCTACTATAATTCACCCCTCCACTTT. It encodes CASSLGAAYYNSPLHF.